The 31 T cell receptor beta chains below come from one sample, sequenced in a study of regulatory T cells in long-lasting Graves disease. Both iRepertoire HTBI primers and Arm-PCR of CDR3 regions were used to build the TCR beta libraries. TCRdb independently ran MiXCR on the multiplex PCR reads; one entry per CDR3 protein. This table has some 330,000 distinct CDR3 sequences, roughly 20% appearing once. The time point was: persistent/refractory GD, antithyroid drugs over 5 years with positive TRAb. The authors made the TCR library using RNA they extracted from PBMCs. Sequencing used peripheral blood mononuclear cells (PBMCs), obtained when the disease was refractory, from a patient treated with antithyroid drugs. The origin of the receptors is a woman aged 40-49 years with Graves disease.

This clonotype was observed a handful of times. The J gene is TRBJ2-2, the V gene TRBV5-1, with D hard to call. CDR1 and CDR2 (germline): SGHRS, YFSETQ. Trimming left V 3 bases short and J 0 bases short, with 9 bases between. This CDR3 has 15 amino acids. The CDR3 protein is CASSSLTANTGELFF. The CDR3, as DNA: TGCGCCAGCAGCTCTTTAACCGCGAACACCGGGGAGCTGTTTTTT.

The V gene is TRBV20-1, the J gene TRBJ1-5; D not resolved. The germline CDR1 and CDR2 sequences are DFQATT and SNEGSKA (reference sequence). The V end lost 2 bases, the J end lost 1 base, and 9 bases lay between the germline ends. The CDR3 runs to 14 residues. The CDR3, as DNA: TGCAGTGCTAGACCTCCGGGGAGCAATCAGCCCCAGCATTTT. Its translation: CSARPPGSNQPQHF.

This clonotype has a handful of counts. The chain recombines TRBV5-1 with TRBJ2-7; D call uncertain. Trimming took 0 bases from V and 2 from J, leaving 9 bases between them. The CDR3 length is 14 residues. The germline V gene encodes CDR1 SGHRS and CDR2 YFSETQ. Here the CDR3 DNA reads TGCGCCAGCAGCTTGGCAGCCTCACCCTACGAGCAGTACTTC. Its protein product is CASSLAASPYEQYF.

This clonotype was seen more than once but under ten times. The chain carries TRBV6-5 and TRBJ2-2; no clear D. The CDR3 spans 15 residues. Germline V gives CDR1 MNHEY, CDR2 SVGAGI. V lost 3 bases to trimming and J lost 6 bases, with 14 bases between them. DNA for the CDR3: TGTGCCAGCAGTTATCAATCTTTTCGCCCCGGGGAGCTGTTTTTT. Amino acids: CASSYQSFRPGELFF.

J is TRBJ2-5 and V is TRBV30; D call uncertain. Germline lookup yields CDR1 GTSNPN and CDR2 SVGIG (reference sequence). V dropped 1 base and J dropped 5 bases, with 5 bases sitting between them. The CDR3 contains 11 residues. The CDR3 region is CAWSEVETQYF. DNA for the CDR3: TGTGCCTGGAGTGAGGTTGAGACCCAGTACTTC.

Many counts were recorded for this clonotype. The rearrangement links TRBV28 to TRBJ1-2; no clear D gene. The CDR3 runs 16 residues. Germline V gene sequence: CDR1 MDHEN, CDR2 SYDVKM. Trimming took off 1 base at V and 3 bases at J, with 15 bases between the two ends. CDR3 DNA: TGTGCCAGCAGTTTATTATTAGGGATTGTTCACTATGGCTACACCTTC. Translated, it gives CASSLLLGIVHYGYTF.

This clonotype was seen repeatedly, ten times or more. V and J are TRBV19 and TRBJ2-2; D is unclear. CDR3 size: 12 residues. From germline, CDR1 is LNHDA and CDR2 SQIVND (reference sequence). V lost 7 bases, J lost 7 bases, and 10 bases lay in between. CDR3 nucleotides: TGTGCCAGTATTAAGGGATTCGGGGAGCTGTTTTTT. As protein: CASIKGFGELFF.

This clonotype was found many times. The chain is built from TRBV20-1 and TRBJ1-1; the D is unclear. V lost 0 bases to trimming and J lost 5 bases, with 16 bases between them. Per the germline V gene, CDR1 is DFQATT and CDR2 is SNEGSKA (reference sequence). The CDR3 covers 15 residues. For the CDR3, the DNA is TGCAGTGCTAGAGATCGACTTATCCCTGATACTGAAGCTTTCTTT. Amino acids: CSARDRLIPDTEAFF.

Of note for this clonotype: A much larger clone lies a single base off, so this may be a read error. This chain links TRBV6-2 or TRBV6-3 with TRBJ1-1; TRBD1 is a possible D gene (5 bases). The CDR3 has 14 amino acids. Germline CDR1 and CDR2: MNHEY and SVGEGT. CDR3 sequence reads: CASSYGQGNTDAFF. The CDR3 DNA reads TGTGCCAGCAGTTACGGGCAGGGTAACACTGACGCTTTCTTT.

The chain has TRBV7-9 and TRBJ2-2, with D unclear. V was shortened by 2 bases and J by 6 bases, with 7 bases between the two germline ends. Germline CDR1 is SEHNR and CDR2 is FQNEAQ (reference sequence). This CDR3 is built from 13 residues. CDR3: CASSLLNAGELFF. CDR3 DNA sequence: TGTGCCAGCAGCTTACTCAACGCCGGGGAGCTGTTTTTT.

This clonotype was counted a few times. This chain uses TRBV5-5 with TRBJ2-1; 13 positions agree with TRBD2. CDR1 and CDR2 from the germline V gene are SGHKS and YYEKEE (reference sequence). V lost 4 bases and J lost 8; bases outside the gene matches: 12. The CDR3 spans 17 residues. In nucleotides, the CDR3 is TGTGCCAGCAGCACAAGCCCCGGGACTAGCGGGAACTATGAGCAGTTCTTC. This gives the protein CASSTSPGTSGNYEQFF. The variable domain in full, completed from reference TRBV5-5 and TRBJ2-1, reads DAGVTQSPTHLIKTRGQQVTLRCSPISGHKSVSWYQQVLGQGPQFIFQYYEKEERGRGNFPDRFSARQFPNYSSELNVNALLLGDSALYLCASSTSPGTSGNYEQFFGPGTRLTVL.

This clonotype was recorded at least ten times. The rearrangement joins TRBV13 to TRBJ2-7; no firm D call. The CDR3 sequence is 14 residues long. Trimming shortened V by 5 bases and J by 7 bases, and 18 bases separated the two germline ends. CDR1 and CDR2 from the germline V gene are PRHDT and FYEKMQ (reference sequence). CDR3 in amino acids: CASSQRVLHEEQYF. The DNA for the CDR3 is TGTGCCAGCAGCCAAAGGGTCCTTCACGAAGAGCAGTACTTC.

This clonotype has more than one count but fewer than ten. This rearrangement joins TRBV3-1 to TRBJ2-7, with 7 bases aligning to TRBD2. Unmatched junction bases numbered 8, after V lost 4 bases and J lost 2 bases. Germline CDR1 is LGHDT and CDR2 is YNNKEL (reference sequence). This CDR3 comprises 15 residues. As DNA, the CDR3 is TGTGCCAGCAGCCTCGGGACTACTCATCCCTACGAGCAGTACTTC. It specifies CASSLGTTHPYEQYF.

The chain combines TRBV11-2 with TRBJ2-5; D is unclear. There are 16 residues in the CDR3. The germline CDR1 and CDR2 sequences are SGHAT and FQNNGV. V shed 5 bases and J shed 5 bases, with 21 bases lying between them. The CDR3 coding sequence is TGTGCCAGCAGCGCGGCAACCGATTTACACGGGGAGACCCAGTACTTC. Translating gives CASSAATDLHGETQYF.

The CDR3 reads CSATHPGTQQFF. The CDR3 DNA sequence: TGCAGTGCAACCCACCCCGGGACGCAGCAGTTCTTC. The chain is built from TRBV20-1 and TRBJ2-1, with D perhaps assigned TRBD1 or TRBD2 (5 bases each). V lost 6 bases and J 11 bases, leaving 17 bases between the germline ends. Germline V gene data show CDR1 as DFQATT and CDR2 as SNEGSKA (reference sequence). This CDR3 is 12 amino acids long.

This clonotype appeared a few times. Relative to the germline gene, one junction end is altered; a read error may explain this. The CDR3 protein is CASTLQGSNYGYTF. CDR3 nucleotide sequence: TGTGCCAGCACCTTACAGGGATCTAACTATGGCTACACCTTC. V gene TRBV7-9 combines with J gene TRBJ1-2, with a weak D call TRBD1 (6 bases). Per the germline V gene, CDR1 is SEHNR and CDR2 is FQNEAQ (reference sequence). The CDR3 contains 14 residues. Full variable domain (missing parts from reference TRBV7-9 and TRBJ1-2): DTGVSQNPRHKITKRGQNVTFRCDPISEHNRLYWYRQTLGQGPEFLTYFQNEAQLEKSRLLSDRFSAERPKGSFSTLEIQRTEQGDSAMYLCASTLQGSNYGYTFGSGTRLTVV.

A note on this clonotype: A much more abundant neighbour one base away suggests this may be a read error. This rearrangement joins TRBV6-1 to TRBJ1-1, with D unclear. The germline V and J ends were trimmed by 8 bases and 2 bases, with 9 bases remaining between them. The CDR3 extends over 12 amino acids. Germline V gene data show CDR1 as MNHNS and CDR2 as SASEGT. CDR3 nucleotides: TGTGCCAGCGGAGCAGGAAACACTGAAGCTTTCTTT. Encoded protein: CASGAGNTEAFF.

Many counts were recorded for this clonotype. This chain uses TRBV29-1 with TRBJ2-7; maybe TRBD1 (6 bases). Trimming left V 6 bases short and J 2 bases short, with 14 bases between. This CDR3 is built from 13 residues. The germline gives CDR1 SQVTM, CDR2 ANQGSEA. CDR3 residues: CSVSGRGPYEQYF. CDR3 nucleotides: TGCAGCGTCTCGGGCAGGGGCCCCTACGAGCAGTACTTC.

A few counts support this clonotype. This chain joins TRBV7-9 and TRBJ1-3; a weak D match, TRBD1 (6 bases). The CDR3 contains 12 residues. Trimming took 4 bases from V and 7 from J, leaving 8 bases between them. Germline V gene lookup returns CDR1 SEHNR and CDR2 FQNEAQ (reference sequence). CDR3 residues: CASSSGQNTIYF. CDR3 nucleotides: TGTGCCAGCAGCTCCGGACAGAACACCATATATTTT.

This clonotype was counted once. CDR3 sequence reads: CASSHWGANVLTF. CDR3 bases: TGTGCCAGCAGCCACTGGGGGGCCAACGTCCTGACTTTC. This chain links TRBV28 with TRBJ2-6, with D unclear. Germline values: CDR1 MDHEN, CDR2 SYDVKM. The CDR3 has 13 amino acids. V lost 6 bases and J 4 bases, leaving 7 bases between the germline ends.

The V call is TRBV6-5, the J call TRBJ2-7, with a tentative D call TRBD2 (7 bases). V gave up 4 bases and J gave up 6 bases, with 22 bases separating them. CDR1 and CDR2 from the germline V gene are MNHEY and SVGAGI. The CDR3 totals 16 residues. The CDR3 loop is CASSWAGAGAKGEQYF. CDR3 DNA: TGTGCCAGCAGTTGGGCGGGAGCAGGGGCTAAAGGCGAGCAGTACTTC.

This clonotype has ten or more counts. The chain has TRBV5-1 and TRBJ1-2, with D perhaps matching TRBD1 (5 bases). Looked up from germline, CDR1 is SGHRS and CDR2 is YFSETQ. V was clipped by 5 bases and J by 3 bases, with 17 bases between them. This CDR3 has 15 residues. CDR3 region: CASSYIGGTDYGYTF. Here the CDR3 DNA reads TGCGCCAGCAGTTACATTGGAGGGACCGACTATGGCTACACCTTC.

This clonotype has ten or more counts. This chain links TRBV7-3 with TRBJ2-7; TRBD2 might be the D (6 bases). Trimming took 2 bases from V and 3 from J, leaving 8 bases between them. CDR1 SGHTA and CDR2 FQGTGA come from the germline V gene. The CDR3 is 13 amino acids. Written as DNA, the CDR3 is TGTGCCAGCAGCTTAGGGCGGGGCTACGAGCAGTACTTC. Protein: CASSLGRGYEQYF.

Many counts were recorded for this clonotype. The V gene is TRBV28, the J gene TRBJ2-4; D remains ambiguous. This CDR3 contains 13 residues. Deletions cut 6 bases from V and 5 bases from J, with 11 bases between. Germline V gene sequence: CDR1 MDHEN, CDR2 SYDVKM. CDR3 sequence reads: CASRDSSQNIQYF. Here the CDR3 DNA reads TGTGCCAGCAGGGATTCGAGCCAAAACATTCAGTACTTC.

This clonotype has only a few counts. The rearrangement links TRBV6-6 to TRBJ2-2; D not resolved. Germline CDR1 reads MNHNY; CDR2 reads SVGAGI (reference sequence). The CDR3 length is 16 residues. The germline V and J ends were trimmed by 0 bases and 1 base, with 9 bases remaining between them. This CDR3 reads CASSYSSWLNTGELFF. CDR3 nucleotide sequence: TGTGCCAGCAGTTACTCGTCCTGGTTGAACACCGGGGAGCTGTTTTTT.

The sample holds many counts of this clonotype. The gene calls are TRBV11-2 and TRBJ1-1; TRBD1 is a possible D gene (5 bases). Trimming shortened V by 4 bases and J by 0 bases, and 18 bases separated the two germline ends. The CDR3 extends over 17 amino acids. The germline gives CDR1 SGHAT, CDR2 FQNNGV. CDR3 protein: CASSSGTGRLLNTEAFF. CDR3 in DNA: TGTGCCAGCAGCTCCGGGACGGGCCGACTTTTGAACACTGAAGCTTTCTTT.

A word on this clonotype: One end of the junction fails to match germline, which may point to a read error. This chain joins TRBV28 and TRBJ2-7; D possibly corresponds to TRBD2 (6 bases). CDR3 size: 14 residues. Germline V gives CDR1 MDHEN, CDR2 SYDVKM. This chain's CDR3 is CASSSGAGTTGDPF. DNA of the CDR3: TGTGCCAGCAGCTCCGGGGCGGGGACGACCGGGGATCCCTTC.

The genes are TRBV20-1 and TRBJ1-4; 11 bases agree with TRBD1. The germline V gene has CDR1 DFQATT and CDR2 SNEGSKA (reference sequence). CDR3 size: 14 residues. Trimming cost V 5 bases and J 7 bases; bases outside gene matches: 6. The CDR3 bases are TGCAGTGCTTCCCGAGGGACAGGGGGTGAAAAACTGTTTTTT. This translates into CSASRGTGGEKLFF.

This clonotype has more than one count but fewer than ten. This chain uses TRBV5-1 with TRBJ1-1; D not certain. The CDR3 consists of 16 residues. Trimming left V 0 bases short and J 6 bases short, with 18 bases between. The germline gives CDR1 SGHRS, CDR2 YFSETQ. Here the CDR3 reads CASSLVDVEAKAEAFF. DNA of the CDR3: TGCGCCAGCAGCTTGGTGGACGTCGAAGCGAAGGCTGAAGCTTTCTTT.

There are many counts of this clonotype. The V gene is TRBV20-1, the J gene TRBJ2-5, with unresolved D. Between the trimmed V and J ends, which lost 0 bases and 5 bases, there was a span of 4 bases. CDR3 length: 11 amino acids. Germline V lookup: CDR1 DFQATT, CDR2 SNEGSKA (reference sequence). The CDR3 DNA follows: TGCAGTGCTAGAGATAAGGAGACCCAGTACTTC. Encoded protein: CSARDKETQYF.

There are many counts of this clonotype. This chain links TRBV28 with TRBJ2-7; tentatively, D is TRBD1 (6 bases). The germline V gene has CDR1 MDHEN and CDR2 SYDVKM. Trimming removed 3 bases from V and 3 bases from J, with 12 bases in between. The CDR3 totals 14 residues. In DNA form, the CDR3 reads TGTGCCAGCAGTTTCGGTAGCAGGGGCTACGAGCAGTACTTC. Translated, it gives CASSFGSRGYEQYF.